What follows are 5 T cell receptor beta chains derived from one specimen sequenced in a study of shared clonotypes between healthy human individuals (dated by TCRdb to about 2020). Receptors were amplified or captured by the immunoSEQ multiplex PCR assay. The table was pulled from immuneACCESS by TCRdb, which kept in-frame rearrangements only. Such tables lose some clones; where checked, under half of the loss comes from unresolved V genes, and the rest has no known cause. The sample table records under 2,000,000 clones; about 95% of these occur just once. The ten largest account for 0.95% to 1.5% of the sample. For the CD8 naive samples, CD45RO-negative cells were positively selected for CCR7, yielding a CD45RA+CCR7+ population from which TemRA cells were excluded. Sequencing was performed on naive CD8+ T cells sorted from blood. The label giving this sample's cell subset or site can be read as: CD45RA+CCR7+. Every receptor here comes from a man between 18 and 29 years old in good health.

The V call is TRBV5-1, the J call TRBJ2-7, with a tentative D call TRBD1 (6 bases). Looked up from germline, CDR1 is SGHRS and CDR2 is YFSETQ. Deletions cut 1 base from V and 0 bases from J, with 11 bases between. CDR3 length: 15 residues. CDR3 residues: CASSLLTGSSYEQYF. The CDR3 region has the DNA TGCGCCAGCAGCTTGTTAACAGGGTCCTCCTACGAGCAGTACTTC.

The V gene is TRBV10-1, the J gene TRBJ2-5; 11 bases are shared with TRBD2. V lost 5 bases, J lost 5 bases, and 4 bases stayed unmatched. Germline CDR1 reads WNHNN; CDR2 reads SYGVQD (reference sequence). The CDR3 is 14 amino acids. CDR3 protein: CASSIAGGLETQYF. The DNA of the CDR3 is TGCGCCAGCAGTATAGCGGGGGGGCTGGAGACCCAGTACTTC.

The CDR3 is CASSWGTAVSYEQYF. The CDR3 region has the DNA TGTGCCAGCAGTTGGGGGACGGCGGTCTCCTACGAGCAGTACTTC. The chain combines TRBV6-5 with TRBJ2-7; possibly TRBD1 or TRBD2 for D (5 bases each). The germline V and J ends were trimmed by 4 bases and 0 bases, with 13 bases remaining between them. The CDR3 loop spans 15 amino acids. Germline V gene sequence: CDR1 MNHEY, CDR2 SVGAGI.

This rearrangement joins TRBV6-1 to TRBJ2-7; D is ambiguous. The CDR3 extends over 15 amino acids. V was shortened by 1 base and J by 0 bases, with 10 bases between the two germline ends. The V gene's germline CDR1 is MNHNS and CDR2 SASEGT. The CDR3 DNA reads as TGTGCCAGCAGTGAAGAAAAGGCCTACTCCTACGAGCAGTACTTC. Residues: CASSEEKAYSYEQYF.

The V and J genes are TRBV6-6 and TRBJ2-1; 13 positions match TRBD2. CDR1 is MNHNY and CDR2 is SVGAGI in the germline V gene (reference sequence). V gave up 5 bases and J gave up 10 bases; unmatched junction bases: 5. The CDR3 has 14 amino acids. CDR3 DNA sequence: TGTGCCAGCAGTCCGACTAGCGGGGGGATCGAGCAGTTCTTC. It encodes CASSPTSGGIEQFF.